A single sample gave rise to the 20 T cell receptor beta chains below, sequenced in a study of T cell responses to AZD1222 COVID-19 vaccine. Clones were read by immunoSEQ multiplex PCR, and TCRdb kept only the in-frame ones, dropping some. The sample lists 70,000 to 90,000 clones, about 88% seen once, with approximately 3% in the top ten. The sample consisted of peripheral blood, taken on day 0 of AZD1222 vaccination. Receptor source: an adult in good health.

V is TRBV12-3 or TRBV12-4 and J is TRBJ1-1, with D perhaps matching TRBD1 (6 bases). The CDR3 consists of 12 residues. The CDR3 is CSSGARNTEAFF. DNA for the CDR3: TGTAGTTCGGGGGCGCGGAACACTGAAGCTTTCTTT.

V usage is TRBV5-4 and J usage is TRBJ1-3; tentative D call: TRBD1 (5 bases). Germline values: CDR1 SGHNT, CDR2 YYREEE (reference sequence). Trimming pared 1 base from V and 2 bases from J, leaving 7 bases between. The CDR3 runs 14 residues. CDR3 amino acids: CASSLTGTGNTIYF. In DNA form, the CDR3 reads TGTGCCAGCAGCTTGACAGGCACTGGAAACACCATATATTTT. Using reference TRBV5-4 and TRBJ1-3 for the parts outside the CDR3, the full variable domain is ETGVTQSPTHLIKTRGQQVTLRCSSQSGHNTVSWYQQALGQGPQFIFQYYREEENGRGNFPPRFSGLQFPNYSSELNVNALELDDSALYLCASSLTGTGNTIYFGEGSWLTVV.

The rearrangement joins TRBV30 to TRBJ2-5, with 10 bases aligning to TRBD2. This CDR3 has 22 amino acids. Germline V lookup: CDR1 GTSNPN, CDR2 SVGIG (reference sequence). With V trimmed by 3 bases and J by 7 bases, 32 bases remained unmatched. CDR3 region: CAWSVATVRVVAGGRFHVTQYF. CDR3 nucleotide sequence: TGTGCCTGGAGCGTAGCCACTGTGAGAGTGGTAGCGGGAGGACGTTTTCATGTGACCCAGTACTTC.

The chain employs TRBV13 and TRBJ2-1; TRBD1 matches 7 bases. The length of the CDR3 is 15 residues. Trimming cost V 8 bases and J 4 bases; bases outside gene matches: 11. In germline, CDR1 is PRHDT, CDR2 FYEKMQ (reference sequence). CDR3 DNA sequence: TGTGCCAGCTCTTTAGGACAGGAATATTACAATGAGCAGTTCTTC. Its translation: CASSLGQEYYNEQFF.

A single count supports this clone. The CDR3 sequence is CASSQLAATADEQFF. In nucleotides, the CDR3 is TGTGCCAGCAGCCAGCTAGCGGCGACGGCGGATGAGCAGTTCTTC. The J gene is TRBJ2-1, the V gene TRBV7-8; 7 nucleotides agree with TRBD2. Looked up from germline, CDR1 is SGHVS and CDR2 is FQNEAQ. V lost 5 bases to trimming and J lost 8 bases; unmatched junction nucleotides: 12. CDR3 length: 15 residues.

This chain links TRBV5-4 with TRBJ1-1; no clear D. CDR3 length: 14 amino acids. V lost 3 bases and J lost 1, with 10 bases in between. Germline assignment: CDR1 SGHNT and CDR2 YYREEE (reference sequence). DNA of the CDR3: TGTGCCAGCAGCTCCAGGACCGGGAACACTGAAGCTTTCTTT. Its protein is CASSSRTGNTEAFF.

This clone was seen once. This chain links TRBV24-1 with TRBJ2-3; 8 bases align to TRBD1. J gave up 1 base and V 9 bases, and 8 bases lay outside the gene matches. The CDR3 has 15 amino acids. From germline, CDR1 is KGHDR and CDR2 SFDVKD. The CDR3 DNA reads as TGTGCCACCGGGGGTCAGGGGGCCGGCACAGATACGCAGTATTTT. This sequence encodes CATGGQGAGTDTQYF.

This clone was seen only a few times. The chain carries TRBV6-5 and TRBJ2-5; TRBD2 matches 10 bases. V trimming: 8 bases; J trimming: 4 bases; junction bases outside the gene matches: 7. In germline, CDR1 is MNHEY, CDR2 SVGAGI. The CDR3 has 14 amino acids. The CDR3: CASGLAGGLETQYF. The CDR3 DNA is TGTGCCAGCGGATTAGCGGGAGGATTAGAGACCCAGTACTTC.

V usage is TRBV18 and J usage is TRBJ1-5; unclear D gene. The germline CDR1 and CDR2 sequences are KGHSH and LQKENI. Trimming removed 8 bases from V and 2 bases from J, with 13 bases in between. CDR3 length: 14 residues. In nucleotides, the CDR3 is TGTGCCAGCGCAGAGGGTAATGGCAATCAGCCCCAGCATTTT. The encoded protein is CASAEGNGNQPQHF.

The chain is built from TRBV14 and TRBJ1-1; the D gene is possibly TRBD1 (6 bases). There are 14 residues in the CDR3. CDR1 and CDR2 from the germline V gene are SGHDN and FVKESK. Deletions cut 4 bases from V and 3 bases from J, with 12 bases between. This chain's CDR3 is CASSLNRAHTEAFF. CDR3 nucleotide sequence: TGTGCCAGCAGCCTCAACAGGGCCCACACTGAAGCTTTCTTT.

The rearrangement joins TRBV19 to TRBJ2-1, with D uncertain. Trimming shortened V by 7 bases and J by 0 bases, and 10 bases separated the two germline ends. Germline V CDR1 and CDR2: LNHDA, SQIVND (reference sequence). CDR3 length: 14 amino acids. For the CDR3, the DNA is TGTGCCAGTAAAGTGGGTAACTCCTACAATGAGCAGTTCTTC. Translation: CASKVGNSYNEQFF.

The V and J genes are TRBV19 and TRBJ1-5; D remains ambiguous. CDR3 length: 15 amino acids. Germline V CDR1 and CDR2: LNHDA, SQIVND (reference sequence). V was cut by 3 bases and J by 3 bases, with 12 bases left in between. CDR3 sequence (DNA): TGTGCCAGTAGTATTCTCGGTCAGCCCAATCAGCCCCAGCATTTT. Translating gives CASSILGQPNQPQHF.

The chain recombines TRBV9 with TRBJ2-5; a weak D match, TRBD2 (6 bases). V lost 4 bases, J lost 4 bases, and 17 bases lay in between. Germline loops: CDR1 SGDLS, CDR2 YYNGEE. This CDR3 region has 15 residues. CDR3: CASSLYVGGRETQYF. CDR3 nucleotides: TGTGCCAGCAGCTTATACGTCGGGGGTCGAGAGACCCAGTACTTC.

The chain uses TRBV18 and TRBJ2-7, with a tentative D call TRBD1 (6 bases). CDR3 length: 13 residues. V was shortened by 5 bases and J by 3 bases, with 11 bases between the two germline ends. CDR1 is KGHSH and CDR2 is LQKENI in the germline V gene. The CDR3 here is CASSTGLGYEQYF. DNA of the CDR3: TGTGCCAGCTCAACAGGGCTGGGCTACGAGCAGTACTTC.

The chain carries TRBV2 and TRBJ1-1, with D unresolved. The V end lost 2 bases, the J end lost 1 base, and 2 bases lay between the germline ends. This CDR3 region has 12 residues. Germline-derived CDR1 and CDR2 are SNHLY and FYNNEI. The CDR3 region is CASSEQNTEAFF. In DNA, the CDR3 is TGTGCCAGCAGTGAACAGAACACTGAAGCTTTCTTT.

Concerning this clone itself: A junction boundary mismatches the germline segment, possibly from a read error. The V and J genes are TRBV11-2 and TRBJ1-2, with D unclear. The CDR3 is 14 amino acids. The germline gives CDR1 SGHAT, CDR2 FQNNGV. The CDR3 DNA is TGTGCCAGCACCTTATCGACGTCTAACTATGGCTACACCTTC. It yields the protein CASTLSTSNYGYTF. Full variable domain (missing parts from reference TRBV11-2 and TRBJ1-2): EAGVAQSPRYKIIEKRQSVAFWCNPISGHATLYWYQQILGQGPKLLIQFQNNGVVDDSQLPKDRFSAERLKGVDSTLKIQPAKLEDSAVYLCASTLSTSNYGYTFGSGTRLTVV.

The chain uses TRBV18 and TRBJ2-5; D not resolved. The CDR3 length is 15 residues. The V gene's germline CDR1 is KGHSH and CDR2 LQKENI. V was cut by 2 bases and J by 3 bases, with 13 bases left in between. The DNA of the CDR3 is TGTGCCAGCTCACCAAGCTCCCATGAAAAAGAGACCCAGTACTTC. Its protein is CASSPSSHEKETQYF.

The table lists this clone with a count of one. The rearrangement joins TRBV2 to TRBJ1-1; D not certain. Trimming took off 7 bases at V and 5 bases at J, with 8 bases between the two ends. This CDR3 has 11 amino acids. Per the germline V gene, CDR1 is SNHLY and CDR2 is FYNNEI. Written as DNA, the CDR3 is TGTGCCAGCAAACGAGAGACTGAAGCTTTCTTT. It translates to CASKRETEAFF.

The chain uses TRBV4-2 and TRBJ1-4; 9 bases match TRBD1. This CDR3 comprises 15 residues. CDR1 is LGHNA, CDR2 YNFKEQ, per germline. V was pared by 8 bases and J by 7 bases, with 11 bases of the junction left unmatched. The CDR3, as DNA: TGTGCCAGCGGGGCATGGACAGGGGAAAGTGAAAAACTGTTTTTT. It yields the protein CASGAWTGESEKLFF.

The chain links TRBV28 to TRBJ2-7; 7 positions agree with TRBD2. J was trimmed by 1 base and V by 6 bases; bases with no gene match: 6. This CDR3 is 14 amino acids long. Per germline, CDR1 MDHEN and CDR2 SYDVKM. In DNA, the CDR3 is TGTGCCAGCAGACCTAGCGGATATTCCTACGAGCAGTACTTC. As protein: CASRPSGYSYEQYF.